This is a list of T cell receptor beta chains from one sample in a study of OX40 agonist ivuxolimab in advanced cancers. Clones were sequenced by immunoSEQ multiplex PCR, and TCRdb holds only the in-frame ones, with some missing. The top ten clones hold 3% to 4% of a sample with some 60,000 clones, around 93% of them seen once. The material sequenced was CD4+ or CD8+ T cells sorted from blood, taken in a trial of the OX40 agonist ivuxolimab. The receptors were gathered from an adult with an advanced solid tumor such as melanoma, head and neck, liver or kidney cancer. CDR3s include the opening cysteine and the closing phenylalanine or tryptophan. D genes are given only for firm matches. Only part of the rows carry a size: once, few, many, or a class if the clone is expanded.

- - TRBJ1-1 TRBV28 TGTGCCAGCAGTTTATATCCAGAGATGAACACTGAAGCTTTCTTT CASSLYPEMNTEAFF
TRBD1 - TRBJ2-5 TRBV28 TGTGCCAGCAGATCTCAGGGGGCGAGTCGAGAGACCCAGTACTTC CASRSQGASRETQYF
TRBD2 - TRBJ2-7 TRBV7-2 TGTGCCAGCACCTTCGGGACTAGCGGGTTGTACGAGCAGTACTTC CASTFGTSGLYEQYF
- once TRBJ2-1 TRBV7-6 TGTGCCAGCAGCTTAGACTTGGGGGGAATATGGGACAATGAGCAGTTCTTC CASSLDLGGIWDNEQFF
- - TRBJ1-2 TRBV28 TGTGCCAGCAGTTTTCCTGACAGAATAAACTATGGCTACACCTTC CASSFPDRINYGYTF
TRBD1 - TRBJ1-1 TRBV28 TGTGCCAGCAGGCCGGGACAGGTGTTGGACACTGAAGCTTTCTTT CASRPGQVLDTEAFF
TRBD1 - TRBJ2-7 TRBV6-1 TGTGCCCACCGGGACAGCTACGAGCAGTACTTC CAHRDSYEQYF
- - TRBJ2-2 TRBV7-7 TGTGCCAGCAGTTCTATCACCGGGGAGCTGTTTTTT CASSSITGELFF
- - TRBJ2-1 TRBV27 TGTGCCAGCAGCCCACAGGACAGTCACAATGAGCAGTTCTTC CASSPQDSHNEQFF
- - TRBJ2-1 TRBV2 TGTGCCAGCAGTGATGGGTGGGCAGGGTACGACAATGAGCAGTTCTTC CASSDGWAGYDNEQFF
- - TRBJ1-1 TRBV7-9 TGTGCCAGCAGCTACGGGGACACTGAAGCTTTCTTT CASSYGDTEAFF
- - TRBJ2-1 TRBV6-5 TGTGCCAGCAGTTACTCGATTCCCGGGTTGCATGAGCAGTTCTTC CASSYSIPGLHEQFF
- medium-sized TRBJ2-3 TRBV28 TGTGCCAGCACCCTTGATACCGGTGGTGATACGCAGTATTTT CASTLDTGGDTQYF
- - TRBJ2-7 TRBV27 TGTGCCAGCAGAGACAGCTTAAAGGTCTACGAGCAGTACTTC CASRDSLKVYEQYF
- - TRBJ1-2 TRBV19 TGTGCCAGTAGTATAGCGGGAGGGTTAGATGGCTACACCTTC CASSIAGGLDGYTF
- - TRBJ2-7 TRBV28 TGTGCCAGCAGTTTATGGGGTAGGGGAGTCACCGAGCAGTACTTC CASSLWGRGVTEQYF
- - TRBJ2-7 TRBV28 TGTGCCAGCAGTTTAGAGGGGAGCGAGCAGTACTTC CASSLEGSEQYF
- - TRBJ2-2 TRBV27 TGTGCCAGCAGTATCCTCCCTAGGGGCCTCACCGGGGAGCTGTTTTTT CASSILPRGLTGELFF
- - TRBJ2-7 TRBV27 TGTGCCAGCGGACCCCCCCAGTACGAGCAGTACTTC CASGPPQYEQYF
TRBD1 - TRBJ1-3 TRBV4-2 TGTGCCAGCAGCCAAGATCCTGGACAGGGGTTCCCTGGAAACACCATATATTTT CASSQDPGQGFPGNTIYF
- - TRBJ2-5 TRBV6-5 TGTGCCAGCAGTTACTATGGGGAGCAGTACTTC CASSYYGEQYF
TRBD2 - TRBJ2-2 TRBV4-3 TGCGCCAGCAGCCAAGATCCCGCGGGGAGCGGGAGACCCGGGGAGCTGTTTTTT CASSQDPAGSGRPGELFF
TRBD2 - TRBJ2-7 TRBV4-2 TGTGCCAGCAGCCAAGGGACTAGCGGGGGGTACGAGCAGTACTTC CASSQGTSGGYEQYF
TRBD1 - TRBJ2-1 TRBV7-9 TGTGCCAGCAGCCAAGTAGGACAGGGGGCAAATGAGCAGTTCTTC CASSQVGQGANEQFF
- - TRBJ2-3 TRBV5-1 TGCGCCAGCAGCCACGGCGAGGGAACAGATACGCAGTATTTT CASSHGEGTDTQYF
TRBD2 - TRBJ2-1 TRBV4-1 TGCGCCAGCAGCCCCGTAGCGGGAGTCCCCGAGAATGAGCAGTTCTTC CASSPVAGVPENEQFF
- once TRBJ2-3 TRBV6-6 TGTGCCAGCAGCCCCACTACGGCTAGCGTCACAGATACGCAGTATTTT CASSPTTASVTDTQYF
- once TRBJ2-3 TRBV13 TGTGCCAGCAGCTTTGTCACAGGGACAGATACGCAGTATTTT CASSFVTGTDTQYF
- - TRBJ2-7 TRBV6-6 TGTGCCAGCAGTTACAGCATAGCAGAGGCGGGGCAGTACTTC CASSYSIAEAGQYF
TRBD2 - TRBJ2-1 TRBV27 TGTGCCAGCCACGTTAGCGGGAGGACCGACAATGAGCAGTTCTTC CASHVSGRTDNEQFF
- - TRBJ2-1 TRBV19 TGTGCCAGTAGTATCGCCCCCCCTTACAATGAGCAGTTCTTC CASSIAPPYNEQFF
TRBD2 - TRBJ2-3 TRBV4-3 TGCGCCAGCAGCCAAGATCGAGCGACGGGAGGTCCAAATACGCAGTATTTT CASSQDRATGGPNTQYF
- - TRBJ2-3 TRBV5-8 TGTGCCAGCAGCTTGGAGACGGCCCCGTCAGATACGCAGTATTTT CASSLETAPSDTQYF
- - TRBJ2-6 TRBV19 TGTGCCAGTAGTATAATTTCTGGGGCCAACGTCCTGACTTTC CASSIISGANVLTF
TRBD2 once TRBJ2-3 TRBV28 TGTGCCAGCAGCTCAGATCATAGCGGGAGGGCCGGAGATACGCAGTATTTT CASSSDHSGRAGDTQYF